A single T cell receptor beta chain is shown here with its context. Deletions cut 7 bases from V and 3 bases from J, with 21 bases between. Germline V lookup: CDR1 SEHNR, CDR2 FQNEAQ (reference sequence). The CDR3 consists of 16 residues. In the authors' methods: Estimated nucleated cell counts came from reference gene primer amplification. The protocol was immunoSEQ multiplex PCR, while the TCRdb copy is restricted to in-frame clones and leaves out a portion. V and J calls and clone size are copied from that table; D and trimming were computed from the DNA. This table has just over 150,000 clones, roughly 82% appearing once. These data are taken from a study of blood T cell repertoires in COVID-19. Study as a whole: The cDNA or gDNA used as material had been derived from T cells, B-cell-depleted T cells, or PBMCs.

The sequence was collected from a woman between 50 and 59 years old with acute or convalescent COVID-19. The chain carries TRBV7-9 and TRBJ1-1, with TRBD1 as a possible D gene (5 bases). The specimen sequenced was peripheral blood. The CDR3 region is CASIYTTSGADTEAFF. CDR3 DNA: TGTGCCAGCATTTACACAACTTCTGGGGCCGACACTGAAGCTTTCTTT.